This T cell receptor (beta chain) originates from a study of identifying expanded T cells in peripheral blood. CDR3 length: 14 amino acids. V was cut by 1 base and J by 4 bases, with 11 bases left in between. CDR1 MGHRA and CDR2 YSYEKL come from the germline V gene. Sequenced by immunoSEQ multiplex PCR; TCRdb stores in-frame clones only, minus some. The table lists fewer than 60,000 clones, about 80% of them singletons. The sequence was obtained from a person between 18 and 75 years old in good health. Material: blood. The gene calls are TRBV4-1 and TRBJ2-7, with D perhaps TRBD2 (5 bases). CDR3 nucleotide sequence: TGCGCCAGCAGCCAAGGCCCCGGACTTTACGAGCAGTACGTC. Amino acid sequence: CASSQGPGLYEQYV.